This TCR beta chain was sequenced during a study of PD-1 blockade in mismatch repair-deficient tumors listed by TCRdb under 2017. About the study as a whole: Between September 2013 and 2016, some 92 consecutive patients with eleven to twelve mismatch repair-deficient cancer types, all previously treated and progressing, were enrolled in the trial. Tumor-associated T cell clones were tracked in the peripheral blood of patients responding to PD-1 blockade by deep sequencing of TCR CDR3 regions. General conclusions and limits of the study: Rapid expansion after pembrolizumab followed by contraction, generally before radiologic responses, was shown by tumor-resident clones, which were often undetectable in blood before treatment.

The receptor library was made with the immunoSEQ multiplex PCR assay. TCRdb carries this immuneACCESS record with in-frame sequences only. Its versions omit some clonotypes, under half of them owing to an unresolved V gene in the studies checked, with the rest unexplained. In this sample the table shows roughly 130,000 clones, around nine tenths of which occur a single time. The ten largest clones add up to about 11% of the sample. For this clone: Its antigen is still unknown. Within one base of it there is no much larger clone, and no base qualities were kept.

Mismatch repair deficiency in every enrolled patient was established by polymerase chain reaction or immunohistochemistry. TCR sequencing was performed for a few patients who responded to pembrolizumab therapy. The phase II trial prospectively tested pembrolizumab PD-1 blockade in advanced mismatch repair-deficient cancers regardless of tissue of origin. Peripheral blood T cell samples were gathered serially, both before PD-1 blockade started and at multiple time points afterward. The timing of each blood sample was reported as weeks after the first dose of pembrolizumab. The sequence came from an adult with mismatch repair-deficient cancer. Sequences were derived from peripheral blood, sampled approximately 72 weeks after starting pembrolizumab.

The sequenced DNA: TGTGCCAGCAGCCAAGATGTGGTCCAGAACAATGAGCAGTTCTTC. It specifies CASSQDVVQNNEQFF. The chain uses TRBV14 and TRBJ2-1, with the D gene not clear enough to name. The CDR3 sequence holds 15 residues, the cysteine and phenylalanine included. Left in the record is the CDR3 DNA by itself, 45 bases read in frame from the first base. V is reduced by 0 bases and J by 5 bases, leaving a spacing of 11 bases between them. The germline V gene yields SGHDN for CDR1 and FVKESK for CDR2.